This T cell receptor (beta chain) stems from a study of blood T cell repertoires in COVID-19. About the research overall: Acute and convalescent COVID-19 specimens originated in the United States, Italy and Spain. PBMCs, B-cell-depleted T cells, or T cells provided the cDNA or gDNA that made up the material.

The repertoire was sequenced with immunoSEQ multiplex PCR; TCRdb's copy has only in-frame clones and lacks some. The profile shows tens of thousands of clones, about 80% of them singletons. The CDR3 loop spans 17 amino acids. J was trimmed by 1 base and V by 0 bases; bases with no gene match: 5. Germline V gene sequence: CDR1 SGHRS, CDR2 YFSETQ. V and J are TRBV5-1 and TRBJ2-3; TRBD2 matches at 10 bases. The TCR sequence derives from a human donor in a cohort sampled during active COVID-19. Input material: peripheral blood. CDR3 amino acids: CASSLGASGGRTDTQYF. For the CDR3, the DNA is TGCGCCAGCAGCTTGGGGGCTAGCGGGGGCCGCACAGATACGCAGTATTTT.